This passage covers 2 T cell receptor beta chains from one sample sequenced in a study of blood T cell repertoires in COVID-19. The method was immunoSEQ multiplex PCR; TCRdb's version includes in-frame clones alone and lacks a portion of them. The table includes about 68,000 clones, about 85% detected once. The sequencing input was peripheral blood. Receptors were obtained from a woman aged 50 to 60 with COVID-19, enrolled during active disease.

The sample holds one count of this clone. The chain links TRBV4-3 to TRBJ1-6; no definite D call. Trimming removed 4 bases at V and 7 bases at J, with 14 bases between. CDR1 LGHNA and CDR2 YSLEER come from the germline V gene. The CDR3 is 15 residues long. CDR3 nucleotide sequence: TGCGCCAGCAGCCGGGCCATGGGCCTGAATTCACCCCTCCACTTT. Protein product: CASSRAMGLNSPLHF.

The chain uses TRBV5-1 and TRBJ2-7; D perhaps matches TRBD2 (6 bases). The ends were cut back, 3 bases at V and 0 bases at J, with 16 bases in the middle. The CDR3 contains 16 residues. Germline loops: CDR1 SGHRS, CDR2 YFSETQ. CDR3 region: CASSSEPGLLSYEQYF. CDR3 DNA sequence: TGCGCCAGCAGCTCCGAGCCGGGACTTCTCTCCTACGAGCAGTACTTC.